In its sample, the clone carrying this T cell receptor (beta chain) was seen a few times. The antigen remains undetermined. The protocol was immunoSEQ multiplex PCR, while the TCRdb copy is restricted to in-frame clones and leaves out a portion. Of 100,000 to 150,000 clones listed, about 89% are singletons. The sample belongs to a study of T cell responses to AZD1222 COVID-19 vaccine. As for the study in general: Doses given second, at about 4 or about 12 weeks, were pooled. Study observations and caveats: Baseline seropositivity characterized only a handful of AZD1222 recipients. Most donors were white British and more were female, and clonal diversity was possibly underestimated. Within unmutated variant regions lay the reported targets of nearly half of spike-specific TCRs.

CDR1 is SEHNR and CDR2 is FQNEAQ in the germline V gene (reference sequence). This CDR3 comprises 17 residues. The ends were cut back, 4 bases at V and 3 bases at J, with 22 bases in the middle. The chain links TRBV7-9 to TRBJ2-7; TRBD1 or TRBD2 may be the D gene (5 bases each). This TCR came from an adult in good health. Material: peripheral blood, obtained on day 0 of AZD1222 vaccination. CDR3 sequence reads: CASSSTKGRFRSYEQYF. The DNA for the CDR3 is TGTGCCAGCAGCTCAACAAAGGGACGGTTCCGAAGCTACGAGCAGTACTTC.